The next 14 T cell receptor beta chains were all read from a single sample in a study of Ad26.COV2.S vaccination and SARS-CoV-2 variants. Libraries were prepared by immunoSEQ multiplex PCR; TCRdb keeps only in-frame clonotypes and omits some of them. Found here are around 140,000 clones, 86% of them singletons; the top ten hold approximately 5.1%. Here the sequenced sample was peripheral blood, taken after recovery from COVID-19. The source of these receptors is a human donor who had recovered from COVID-19.

The J gene is TRBJ1-2, the V gene TRBV6-5; D gene unclear. Germline CDR1 is MNHEY and CDR2 is SVGAGI. Trimming removed 6 bases at V and 3 bases at J, with 8 bases between. There are 12 residues in the CDR3. The CDR3 coding sequence is TGTGCCAGCAGGCCAGATTACTATGGCTACACCTTC. Translated, it gives CASRPDYYGYTF.

This chain uses TRBV30 with TRBJ2-3; 7 bases fit TRBD2. The germline V gene has CDR1 GTSNPN and CDR2 SVGIG (reference sequence). CDR3 size: 16 residues. J gave up 2 bases and V 1 base, and 9 bases lay outside the gene matches. CDR3 region: CAWSALVGGITDTQYF. CDR3 coding DNA: TGTGCCTGGAGTGCCCTCGTGGGGGGGATCACAGATACGCAGTATTTT.

The CDR3 spells CASRTGYMAGELFF. The CDR3 region has the DNA TGTGCCAGCAGGACCGGGTACATGGCCGGGGAGCTGTTTTTT. The chain links TRBV2 to TRBJ2-2; D remains unclear. Trimming removed 6 bases at V and 6 bases at J, with 14 bases between. CDR1 is SNHLY and CDR2 is FYNNEI in the germline V gene. The CDR3 covers 14 residues.

This clone was seen just once. The rearrangement joins TRBV6-1 to TRBJ1-2; tentative D call: TRBD1 (5 bases). Germline CDR1 reads MNHNS; CDR2 reads SASEGT. V lost 1 base to trimming and J lost 4 bases, with 13 bases between them. The CDR3 has 15 residues. The CDR3 DNA reads TGTGCCAGCAGTGAAGAGGCAGGGCTCGGCTATGGCTACACCTTC. Protein: CASSEEAGLGYGYTF.

The rearrangement links TRBV6-6 to TRBJ1-2; a possible D gene is TRBD1 (5 bases). This CDR3 is 14 amino acids long. Germline V gene lookup returns CDR1 MNHNY and CDR2 SVGAGI (reference sequence). Trimming shortened V by 7 bases and J by 3 bases, and 15 bases separated the two germline ends. CDR3 nucleotides: TGTGCCAGCAAGCGGGACTCGGAGGACTATGGCTACACCTTC. Translating gives CASKRDSEDYGYTF.

The chain joins TRBV2 to TRBJ2-2, with 9 bases that match TRBD1. The CDR3 has 15 amino acids. V trimming: 2 bases; J trimming: 13 bases; junction bases outside the gene matches: 11. In germline, CDR1 is SNHLY, CDR2 FYNNEI. For the CDR3, the DNA is TGTGCCAGCAGTGAATTGGGACAGGGTTCTTTCGGGCTGTTTTTT. Translated, it gives CASSELGQGSFGLFF. Looking up the rest from reference TRBV2 and TRBJ2-2 gives the full variable domain: EPEVTQTPSHQVTQMGQEVILRCVPISNHLYFYWYRQILGQKVEFLVSFYNNEISEKSEIFDDQFSVERPDGSNFTLKIRSTKLEDSAMYFCASSELGQGSFGLFFGEGSRLTVL.

There are a few counts of this clone. The V call is TRBV20-1, the J call TRBJ1-3, with D unclear. From germline, CDR1 is DFQATT and CDR2 SNEGSKA (reference sequence). V shed 3 bases and J shed 0 bases, with 12 bases lying between them. CDR3 size: 15 residues. Here the CDR3 reads CSASSGVLSGNTIYF. CDR3 in DNA: TGCAGTGCTAGTTCTGGGGTCCTCTCTGGAAACACCATATATTTT.

The chain recombines TRBV6-2 or TRBV6-3 with TRBJ1-6, with D maybe TRBD1 (6 bases). The CDR3 runs to 14 residues. Per germline, CDR1 MNHEY and CDR2 SVGEGT. Trimming shortened V by 2 bases and J by 17 bases, and 19 bases separated the two germline ends. In nucleotides, the CDR3 is TGTGCCAGCAGTTACGATGGGTTCGGGACAAAGGTCCACTTT. It yields the protein CASSYDGFGTKVHF.

The chain carries TRBV27 and TRBJ2-7; D is perhaps TRBD2 (6 bases). The CDR3 extends over 14 amino acids. From germline, CDR1 is MNHEY and CDR2 SMNVEV (reference sequence). Trimming removed 3 bases at V and 0 bases at J, with 9 bases between. CDR3 DNA: TGTGCCAGCAGTTTCGGAGGGAGCTCCTACGAGCAGTACTTC. Translated: CASSFGGSSYEQYF.

The CDR3 nucleotides read TGTGCCAGCAGTTTTCGGCGGGAGCTCCCCTACGAGCAGTACTTC. Its protein product is CASSFRRELPYEQYF. J is TRBJ2-7 and V is TRBV27, with 7 bases fitting TRBD2. The CDR3 is 15 amino acids. The junction had 7 bases not matched to a gene; V was cut back by 3 bases and J by 2 bases. Germline loops: CDR1 MNHEY, CDR2 SMNVEV (reference sequence).

The chain links TRBV29-1 to TRBJ2-1; D remains unclear. Trimming shortened V by 4 bases and J by 0 bases, and 4 bases separated the two germline ends. From germline, CDR1 is SQVTM and CDR2 ANQGSEA. The CDR3 covers 12 residues. The CDR3 DNA reads TGCAGCGTTGGGGGCTCCTACAATGAGCAGTTCTTC. Amino acid sequence: CSVGGSYNEQFF.

The chain joins TRBV25-1 to TRBJ1-2; D remains unclear. Germline CDR1 reads MGHDK; CDR2 reads SYGVNS. CDR3 length: 14 residues. Between the trimmed V and J ends, which lost 2 bases and 0 bases, there was a span of 7 bases. The CDR3 here is CASSEDSANYGYTF. DNA for the CDR3: TGTGCCAGCAGTGAAGATTCGGCTAACTATGGCTACACCTTC.

The chain employs TRBV7-2 and TRBJ1-1, with D perhaps matching TRBD1 (5 bases). Trimming removed 7 bases from V and 8 bases from J, with 23 bases in between. Germline lookup yields CDR1 SGHTA and CDR2 FQGNSA. This CDR3 contains 15 residues. CDR3 in amino acids: CASKLSVVRGLEAFF. The CDR3 nucleotides are TGTGCCAGCAAGCTTAGCGTCGTGAGGGGACTGGAAGCTTTCTTT.

This chain uses TRBV12-2 with TRBJ2-4; TRBD1, the table's D call, was not compared with the DNA. TRBV12-2 is a pseudogene locus. The CDR3 length is 14 residues. This CDR3 is CASRRTGCWNIQYF. The CDR3 DNA follows: TGTGCAAGTCGCCGGACAGGCTGTTGGAACATTCAGTACTTC.